The source of this T cell receptor beta chain is a study of blood T cell repertoires in COVID-19 (dated by TCRdb to the early 2020s). Regarding the study in general: The collaborator samples originated in the United States, Italy and Spain and spanned the acute and convalescent phases of COVID-19. The material from the prospective study consisted of cDNA or gDNA derived from T cells, B-cell-depleted T cells, or PBMCs. Deeply sampled blood TCRbeta repertoires from subjects exposed to, actively infected with, or recovered from COVID-19 were included in the dataset. A freely available public database, intended as a resource for researchers studying the immune response to SARS-CoV-2, is where the repertoires were released. The samples were drawn from the first 160 participants of the ongoing ImmuneRACE study and from about 1,200 subjects provided by 6 global collaborators. The sample metadata nearly always contained a de-identified subject ID, COVID-19 status, age in years and sex. Where available, HLA class I and class II types were taken from metadata supplied by the sample provider and were not determined by assay-based typing.

From a lookup of the germline V gene, CDR1 and CDR2 are WSHSY and SAAADI. The CDR3 measures 13 amino acids from cysteine to phenylalanine. The CDR3 DNA has 39 bases and is translated from base 1. Trimming at the junction amounts to 6 bases on V and 9 bases on J, and the germline ends lie 12 bases apart. On the study overall, not on this receptor specifically: The amount of clinical and demographic metadata varied by source and participant and was provided uncurated.

Whole blood was collected in K2EDTA tubes by collaborating institutions according to the institutions' own protocols. For TCRbeta analysis, collaborators shipped samples as frozen whole blood, isolated PBMCs, or DNA extracted from either of those sample types. The immunoSEQ Assay, a bias-controlled multiplex PCR, was used to amplify TCRbeta CDR3 regions from genomic DNA. The paper's processing steps were these. Within the assay, amplification of reference gene primers was used to estimate how many nucleated cells each sample contained. To quantify the absolute abundance of each unique TCRbeta CDR3 rearrangement, sequence reads were collapsed and filtered. For each sample, productive Simpson clonality was calculated as the square root of Simpson's diversity index over productive rearrangements. TCRdb mirrors the immuneACCESS table, restricted to in-frame sequences. Some clones are absent from its copies; in checked studies, under half trace to an unresolved V gene, and the reason for the others is unknown. V and J calls and clone size are those listed in that table; D and trimming were worked out from the DNA. A total of around 270,000 clones appear in this sample, around 89% of them only once. The ten largest clones capture about 4.2% of the sample.

About this clone: It has no known antigen specificity. Base qualities are not provided; no much larger clone lies one nucleotide away.

Specimen: peripheral blood. Recombination joined TRBV10-2 with TRBJ1-6; matching of 5 bases hints at TRBD1 as the D gene. This TCR derives from a man aged 35 to 55 with acute or convalescent COVID-19. At the DNA level, the sequence is TGCGCCAGCAGCACTGACAGAAGTTCACCCCTCCACTTT. This encodes CASSTDRSSPLHF.